The 4 T cell receptor beta chains below all came from one sample that was sequenced in a study of blood T cells in healthy people across ages. Sample-barcoded 5' priming and a J-beta primer mix drove a second PCR of 7 to 11 cycles. TCRdb analysed the 5' RACE reads with MiXCR anew, one entry per CDR3 protein. Among over 1,500,000 distinct CDR3 sequences listed, around half were seen once. The specimen was blood. Receptors were obtained from a woman in her thirties or forties in good health.

This clonotype occurred a few times. The chain uses TRBV12-3 or TRBV12-4 and TRBJ2-7, with D perhaps TRBD1 (6 bases). The CDR3 consists of 14 residues. V lost 4 bases and J lost 3, with 13 bases in between. Here the CDR3 DNA reads TGTGCCAGCAGTTGGTCAGGGGCAATCTACGAGCAGTACTTC. Protein: CASSWSGAIYEQYF.

The chain has TRBV6-1 and TRBJ2-2, with D unclear. Per the germline V gene, CDR1 is MNHNS and CDR2 is SASEGT. The V and J ends lost 7 bases and 6 bases respectively, with 15 bases between them. The CDR3 has 14 amino acids. CDR3 sequence (DNA): TGTGCCAGCATCCAAAACTCCCGGGCCGGGGAGCTGTTTTTT. This sequence encodes CASIQNSRAGELFF.

The rearrangement uses TRBV6-5 and TRBJ1-2; no firm D call. The CDR3 is 14 residues long. Germline assignment: CDR1 MNHEY and CDR2 SVGAGI. Trimming took off 2 bases at V and 3 bases at J, with 10 bases between the two ends. DNA of the CDR3: TGTGCCAGCAGTTACATGGGTCGGGACTATGGCTACACCTTC. Translation gives CASSYMGRDYGYTF.

This chain uses TRBV6-6 with TRBJ1-1; tentatively, D is TRBD1 (6 bases). V was pared by 2 bases and J by 6 bases, with 10 bases between. CDR1 is MNHNY, CDR2 SVGAGI, per germline (reference sequence). CDR3 size: 13 residues. CDR3 protein: CASSYTDSAEAFF. DNA of the CDR3: TGTGCCAGCAGTTACACGGACAGCGCTGAAGCTTTCTTT.